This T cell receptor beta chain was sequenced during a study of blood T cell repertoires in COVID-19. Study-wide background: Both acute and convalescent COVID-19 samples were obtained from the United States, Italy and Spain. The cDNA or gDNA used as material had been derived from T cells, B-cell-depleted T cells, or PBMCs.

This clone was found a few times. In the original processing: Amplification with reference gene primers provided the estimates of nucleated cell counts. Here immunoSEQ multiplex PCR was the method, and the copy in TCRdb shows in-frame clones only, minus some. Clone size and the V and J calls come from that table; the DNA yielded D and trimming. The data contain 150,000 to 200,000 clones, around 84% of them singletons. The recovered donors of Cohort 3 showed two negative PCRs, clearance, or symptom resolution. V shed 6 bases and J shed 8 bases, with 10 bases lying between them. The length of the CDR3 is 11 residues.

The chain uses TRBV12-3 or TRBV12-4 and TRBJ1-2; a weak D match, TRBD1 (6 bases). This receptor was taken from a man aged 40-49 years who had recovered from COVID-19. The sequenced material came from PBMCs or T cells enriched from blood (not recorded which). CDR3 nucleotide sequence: TGTGCCAGCAGCTACAGGGAAGGCTACACCTTC. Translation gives CASSYREGYTF.